This T cell receptor (delta chain) was sequenced in a study of gamma-delta T cells after stem cell transplantation. The CDR3 has 15 amino acids. With 2 bases clipped from V and 3 bases from J, the junction kept 5 bases outside the gene matches. The germline gives CDR1 GEAIGNYY, CDR2 EKD. TCRdb fed the RT-PCR reads into CATT to redo clone calling. The sample consists of approximately 3,000 delta-chain clones, around 5.1% of them appearing once. Relative to its sample, this clone is medium-sized. Sequencing used gamma-delta T cells. This receptor was obtained from a human donor. It is not recorded whose cells these are; they may come from a transplant donor. The rearrangement joins TRDV2 to TRDJ1, with 10 positions matching TRDD3. CDR3 nucleotide sequence: TGTGCCTGTGACATCCTGGGGGATAGGGCCGATAAACTCATCTTT. It is translated as CACDILGDRADKLIF.